This entry concerns a single T cell receptor (beta chain). The data stem from a study of blood T cell repertoires in COVID-19. At the level of the study: Spain, Italy and the United States supplied samples that represented acute and convalescent COVID-19. T cells, B-cell-depleted T cells, or PBMCs provided the cDNA or gDNA that served as material.

As processed by the authors: Estimation of nucleated cell counts relied on the amplification of reference gene primers. Clones were sequenced by immunoSEQ multiplex PCR, and TCRdb holds only the in-frame ones, with some missing. From that table come the V and J calls and clone size; the DNA was used to work out D and trimming. In the table there are 6,000 or so clones, more than 75% of which are singletons. CDR3 length equals 14 residues. V lost 4 bases and J lost 4, with 10 bases in between. The germline gives CDR1 MRHNA, CDR2 SNTAGT. This chain uses TRBV6-4 with TRBJ2-2; D gene ambiguous. The sample was peripheral blood. This receptor was obtained from a human donor in a cohort sampled during active COVID-19. The CDR3, as DNA: TGTGCCAGCAGTGTAGGTTCGGGCACCGGGGAGCTGTTTTTT. Translated, it gives CASSVGSGTGELFF.